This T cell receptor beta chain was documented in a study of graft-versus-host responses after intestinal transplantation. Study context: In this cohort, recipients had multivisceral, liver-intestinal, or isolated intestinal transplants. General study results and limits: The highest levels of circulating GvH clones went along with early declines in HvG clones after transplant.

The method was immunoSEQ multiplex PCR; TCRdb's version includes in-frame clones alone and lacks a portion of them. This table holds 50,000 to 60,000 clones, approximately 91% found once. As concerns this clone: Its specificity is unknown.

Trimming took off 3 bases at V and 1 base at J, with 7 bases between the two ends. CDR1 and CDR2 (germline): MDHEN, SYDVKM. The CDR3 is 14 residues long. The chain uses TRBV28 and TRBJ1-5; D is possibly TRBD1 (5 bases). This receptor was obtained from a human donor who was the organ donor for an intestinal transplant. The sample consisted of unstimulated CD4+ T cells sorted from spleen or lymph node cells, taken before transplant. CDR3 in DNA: TGTGCCAGCAGTTTGAGGGGAAGCAATCAGCCCCAGCATTTT. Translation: CASSLRGSNQPQHF. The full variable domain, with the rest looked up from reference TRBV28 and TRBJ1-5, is DVKVTQSSRYLVKRTGEKVFLECVQDMDHENMFWYRQDPGLGLRLIYFSYDVKMKEKGDIPEGYSVSREKKERFSLILESASTNQTSMYLCASSLRGSNQPQHFGDGTRLSIL.